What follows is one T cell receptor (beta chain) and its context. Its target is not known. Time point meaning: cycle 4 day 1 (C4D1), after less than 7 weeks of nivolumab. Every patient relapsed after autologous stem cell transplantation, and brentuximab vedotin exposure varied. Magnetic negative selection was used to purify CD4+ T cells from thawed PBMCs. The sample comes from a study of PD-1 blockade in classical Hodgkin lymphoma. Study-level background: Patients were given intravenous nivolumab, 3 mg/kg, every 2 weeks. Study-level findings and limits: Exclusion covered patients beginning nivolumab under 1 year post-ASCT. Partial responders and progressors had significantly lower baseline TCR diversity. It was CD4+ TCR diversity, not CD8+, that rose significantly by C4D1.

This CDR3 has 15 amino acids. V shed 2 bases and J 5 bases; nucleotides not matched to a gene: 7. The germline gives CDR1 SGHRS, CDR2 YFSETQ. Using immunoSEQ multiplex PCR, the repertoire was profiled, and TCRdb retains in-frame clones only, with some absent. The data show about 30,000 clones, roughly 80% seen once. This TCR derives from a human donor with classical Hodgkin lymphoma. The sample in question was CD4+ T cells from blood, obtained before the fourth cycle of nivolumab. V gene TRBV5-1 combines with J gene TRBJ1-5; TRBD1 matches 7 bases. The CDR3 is CASSLTGTADQPQHF. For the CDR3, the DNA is TGCGCCAGCAGCTTAACCGGGACAGCGGATCAGCCCCAGCATTTT.